This TCR beta chain was captured in a study of identical twins. Template switching, a step in the protocol, added a universal primer site, and cDNA carried unique molecular identifiers. One entry per CDR3 protein, called by TCRdb with MiXCR from the 5' RACE reads. The table records around 280,000 distinct CDR3 sequences, approximately 8% of them present only once. Findings and limits, study-wide: Abundant cord blood beta clonotypes carried fewer insertions; memory repertoires showed none. Rather than following the same donors, the conclusions depended on cross-sectional statistical analysis.

This clonotype was observed a few times. Its target is not known. V gave up 1 base and J gave up 6 bases; unmatched junction bases: 1. The CDR3 sequence is 14 residues long. Germline lookup yields CDR1 SGHVS and CDR2 FNYEAQ. Another study also made use of these data, one on yellow fever vaccine responses in identical twins. That work states: Twins' vaccine T cell responses reportedly seemed partly convergent and partly personalized.

The sample taken for sequencing was memory (CD45RO+) T cells sorted from blood. V is TRBV7-6 and J is TRBJ2-2, with 8 nucleotides matching TRBD1. The source of this sequence is a woman younger than 30 in good health. The CDR3 spells CASSLGGQAGELFF. The CDR3 coding sequence is TGTGCCAGCAGCTTAGGGGGACAGGCCGGGGAGCTGTTTTTT. The whole variable domain, filled in from reference TRBV7-6 and TRBJ2-2, reads GAGVSQSPRYKVTKRGQDVALRCDPISGHVSLYWYRQALGQGPEFLTYFNYEAQQDKSGLPNDRFSAERPEGSISTLTIQRTEQRDSAMYRCASSLGGQAGELFFGEGSRLTVL.